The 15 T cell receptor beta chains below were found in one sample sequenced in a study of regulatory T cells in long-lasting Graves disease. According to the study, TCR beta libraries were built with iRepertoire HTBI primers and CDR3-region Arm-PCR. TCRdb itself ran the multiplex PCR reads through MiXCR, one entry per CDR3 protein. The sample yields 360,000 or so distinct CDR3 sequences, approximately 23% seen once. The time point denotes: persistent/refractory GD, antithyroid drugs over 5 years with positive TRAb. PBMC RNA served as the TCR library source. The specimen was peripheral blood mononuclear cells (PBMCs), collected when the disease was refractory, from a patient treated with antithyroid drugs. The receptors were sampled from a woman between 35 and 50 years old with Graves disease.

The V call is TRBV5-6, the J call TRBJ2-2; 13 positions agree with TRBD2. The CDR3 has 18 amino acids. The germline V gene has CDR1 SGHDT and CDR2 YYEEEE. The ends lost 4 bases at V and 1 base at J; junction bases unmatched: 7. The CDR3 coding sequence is TGTGCCAGCAGCGTTCCGGGACTAGCGGGGTGGAACACCGGGGAGCTGTTTTTT. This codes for CASSVPGLAGWNTGELFF.

The CDR3 loop reads CASSLRQGAMNTEAFF. The DNA of the CDR3 is TGTGCCAGCAGCCTTAGACAGGGCGCAATGAACACTGAAGCTTTCTTT. The V call is TRBV28, the J call TRBJ1-1, with TRBD1 matching 7 bases. The CDR3 length is 16 residues. In germline, CDR1 is MDHEN, CDR2 SYDVKM. Trimming at V came to 6 bases and at J to 0 bases, leaving 10 bases not matched to a gene. Full variable domain (outside the CDR3, taken from reference TRBV28 and TRBJ1-1): DVKVTQSSRYLVKRTGEKVFLECVQDMDHENMFWYRQDPGLGLRLIYFSYDVKMKEKGDIPEGYSVSREKKERFSLILESASTNQTSMYLCASSLRQGAMNTEAFFGQGTRLTVV.

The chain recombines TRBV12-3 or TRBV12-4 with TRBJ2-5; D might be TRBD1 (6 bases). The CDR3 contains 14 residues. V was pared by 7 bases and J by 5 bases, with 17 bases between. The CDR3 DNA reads TGTGCCAGCACCGACCTGGGGGCAGCGGAGACCCAGTACTTC. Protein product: CASTDLGAAETQYF.

This chain's CDR3 is CASSLAGTSGSDADTQYF. The CDR3 DNA sequence: TGTGCCAGCAGTTTAGCCGGGACTAGCGGGAGCGACGCAGATACGCAGTATTTT. The gene calls are TRBV28 and TRBJ2-3, with 14 bases lining up with TRBD2. Germline CDR1 and CDR2: MDHEN and SYDVKM. The V segment lost 2 bases and the J segment 4 bases; nucleotides outside the gene matches: 8. This CDR3 is 18 amino acids long.

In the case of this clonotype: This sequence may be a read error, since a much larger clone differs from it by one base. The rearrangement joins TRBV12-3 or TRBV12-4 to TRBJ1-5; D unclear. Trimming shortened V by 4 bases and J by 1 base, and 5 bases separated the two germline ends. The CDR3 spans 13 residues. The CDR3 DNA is TGTGCCAGCAGTTATATCAGCAATCAGCCCCAGCATTTT. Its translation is CASSYISNQPQHF.

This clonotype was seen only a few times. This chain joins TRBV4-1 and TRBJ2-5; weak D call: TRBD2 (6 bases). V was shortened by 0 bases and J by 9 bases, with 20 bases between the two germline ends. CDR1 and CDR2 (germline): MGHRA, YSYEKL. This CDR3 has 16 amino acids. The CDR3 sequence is CASSQEPDRVGGPQYF. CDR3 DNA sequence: TGCGCCAGCAGCCAAGAACCAGACCGAGTGGGGGGTCCCCAGTACTTC.

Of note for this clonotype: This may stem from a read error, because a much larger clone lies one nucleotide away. CDR3 nucleotides: TGTGCCAGCAGAGCACAGATAAGCAATCGGCCCCAGCATTTT. Translation gives CASRAQISNRPQHF. The J gene is TRBJ1-5, the V gene TRBV6-2 or TRBV6-3; D is undetermined. This CDR3 comprises 14 residues. Germline CDR1 is MNHEY and CDR2 is SVGEGT.

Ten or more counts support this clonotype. The CDR3 protein is CASSLGGVGEQFF. The CDR3 bases are TGTGCCAGCAGCTTAGGTGGGGTGGGTGAGCAGTTCTTC. The V call is TRBV11-3, the J call TRBJ2-1; the D is unclear. V lost 1 base and J lost 9, with 10 bases in between. The CDR3 runs to 13 residues. Germline V gene data show CDR1 as SGHNT and CDR2 as YENEEA.

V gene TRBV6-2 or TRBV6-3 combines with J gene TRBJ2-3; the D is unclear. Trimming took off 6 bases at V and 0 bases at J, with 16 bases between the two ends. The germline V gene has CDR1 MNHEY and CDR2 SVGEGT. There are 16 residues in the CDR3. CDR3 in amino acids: CASRLTPGPSTDTQYF. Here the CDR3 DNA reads TGTGCCAGCAGATTAACGCCCGGACCTAGCACAGATACGCAGTATTTT.

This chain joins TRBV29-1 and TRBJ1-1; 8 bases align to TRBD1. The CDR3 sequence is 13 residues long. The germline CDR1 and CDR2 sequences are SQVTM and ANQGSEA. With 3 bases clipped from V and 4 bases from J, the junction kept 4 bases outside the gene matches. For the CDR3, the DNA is TGCAGCGTTGACAAAACAGGGGGCACTGAAGCTTTCTTT. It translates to CSVDKTGGTEAFF.

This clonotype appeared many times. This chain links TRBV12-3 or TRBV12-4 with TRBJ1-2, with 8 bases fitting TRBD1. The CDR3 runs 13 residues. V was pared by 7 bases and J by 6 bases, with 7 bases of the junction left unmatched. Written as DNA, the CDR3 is TGTGCCAGCAACCTAGGACAGGGAGATGGCTACACCTTC. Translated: CASNLGQGDGYTF.

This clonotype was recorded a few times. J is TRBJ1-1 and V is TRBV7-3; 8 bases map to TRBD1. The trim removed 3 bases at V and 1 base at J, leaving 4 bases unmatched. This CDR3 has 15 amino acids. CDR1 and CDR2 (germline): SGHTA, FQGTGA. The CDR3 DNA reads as TGTGCCAGCAGCTTGCTTGGGACAGGGAACACTGAAGCTTTCTTT. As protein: CASSLLGTGNTEAFF.

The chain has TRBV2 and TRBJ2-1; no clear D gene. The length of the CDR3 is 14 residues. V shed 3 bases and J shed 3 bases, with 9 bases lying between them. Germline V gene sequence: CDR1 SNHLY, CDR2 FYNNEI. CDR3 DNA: TGTGCCAGCAGTGACCTGGTAGGCTACAATGAGCAGTTCTTC. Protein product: CASSDLVGYNEQFF.

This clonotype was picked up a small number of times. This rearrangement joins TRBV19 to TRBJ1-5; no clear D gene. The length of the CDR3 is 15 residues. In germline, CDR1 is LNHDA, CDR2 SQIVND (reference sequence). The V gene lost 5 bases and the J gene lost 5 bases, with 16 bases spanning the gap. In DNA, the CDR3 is TGTGCCAGTAGTGCCGAGGGTTTTTTTGATCAGCCCCAGCATTTT. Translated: CASSAEGFFDQPQHF. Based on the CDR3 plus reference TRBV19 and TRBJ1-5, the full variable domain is DGGITQSPKYLFRKEGQNVTLSCEQNLNHDAMYWYRQDPGQGLRLIYYSQIVNDFQKGDIAEGYSVSREKKESFPLTVTSAQKNPTAFYLCASSAEGFFDQPQHFGDGTRLSIL.

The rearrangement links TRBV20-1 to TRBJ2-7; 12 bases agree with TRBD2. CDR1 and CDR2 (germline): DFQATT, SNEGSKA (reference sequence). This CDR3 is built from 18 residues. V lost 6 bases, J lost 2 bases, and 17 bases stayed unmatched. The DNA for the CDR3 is TGCAGTGCGCGCCGACTAGCGGGAGAGAGGATCCGAACCTACGAGCAGTACTTC. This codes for CSARRLAGERIRTYEQYF.